This T cell receptor (beta chain) was identified in a study of blood T cell repertoires in COVID-19. In the original workflow: Cell counts per sample came from amplifying reference gene primers. Method: immunoSEQ multiplex PCR; TCRdb's copy keeps in-frame clones and lacks some. For V, J and clone size, that table is used; D and trimming come from the DNA. The sample contains 150,000 to 200,000 clones, approximately 80% of which appear only once. The sequencing input was PBMCs or T cells enriched from blood (not recorded which). The receptor was derived from a middle-aged man who had recovered from COVID-19.

CDR3 sequence reads: CASSDGQANTEAFF. The DNA for the CDR3 is TGTGCCAGCAGCGACGGACAGGCAAACACTGAAGCTTTCTTT. V gene TRBV6-5 combines with J gene TRBJ1-1, with 7 bases aligning to TRBD1. V lost 6 bases and J lost 2; bases outside the gene matches: 6. Germline CDR1 MNHEY, CDR2 SVGAGI. There are 14 residues in the CDR3.